This T cell receptor (beta chain) derives from a study of shared clonotypes between healthy human individuals. CD8 cells classed as naive were CD45RO-negative and positively selected for CCR7, excluding terminally differentiated effector memory CD45RA+ cells. The data were produced by immunoSEQ multiplex PCR, yet TCRdb's version contains in-frame clones alone and is incomplete. The sample contains some 580,000 clones, 95% to 98% of which appear only once. The CDR3 covers 16 residues. Germline values: CDR1 SEHNR, CDR2 FQNEAQ (reference sequence). Between the trimmed V and J ends, which lost 2 bases and 2 bases, there was a span of 14 bases.

This receptor was taken from a man aged 30 to 39 in good health. Sequencing was done on a sample of naive CD8+ T cells sorted from blood. The genes are TRBV7-9 and TRBJ2-3; maybe TRBD2 (6 bases). CDR3 sequence: CASSLTRDSATDTQYF. Written as DNA, the CDR3 is TGTGCCAGCAGCTTAACCCGGGACTCTGCCACAGATACGCAGTATTTT.